This T cell receptor beta chain was identified during a study of shared clonotypes between healthy human individuals. Study as a whole: Researchers drew samples from a couple of women and a few men aged 18 to 49. Each donor had three CD4 naive, three CD4 memory, two CD8 naive and one CD8 memory plate.

Study observations and caveats: It was only blood that was sampled, and tissue repertoires likely differ.

Deep-level assay runs were performed. Assay used: immunoSEQ multiplex PCR; TCRdb lists only in-frame clones, some missing. The data contain hundreds of thousands of clones, about 96% of them singletons. Turning to this clone: Its antigen is currently unknown. Other DNA sequences from this sample encode an identical CDR3 as well.

Terminally differentiated effector memory CD45RA+ cells were left out of the naive CD8 fraction, which was CD45RO-negative and positively selected for CCR7. The origin of this receptor is a man aged 25-45 years in good health. The sample was naive CD8+ T cells sorted from blood.

The CDR3 region has the DNA TGTGCCAGCAGCCTGGGGTCCTACGAGCAGTACTTC. Protein: CASSLGSYEQYF. The chain employs TRBV7-9 and TRBJ2-7; D gene uncertain. This CDR3 is built from 12 residues. Germline CDR1 reads SEHNR; CDR2 reads FQNEAQ (reference sequence). V dropped 5 bases and J dropped 1 base, with 6 bases sitting between them.